This record covers a single T cell receptor beta chain. This sample was taken from a study of blood T cell repertoires in COVID-19. Data came from immunoSEQ multiplex PCR; TCRdb stores just in-frame clones and leaves some out. This sample has about 250,000 clones, with nearly 90% found just once. Losses at the gene ends were 6 bases for V and 6 bases for J; bases not matched to a gene: 6. The CDR3 runs to 14 residues. Per the germline V gene, CDR1 is MNHEY and CDR2 is SMNVEV (reference sequence). Input material: peripheral blood. The receptor was isolated from a woman in her 30s with acute or convalescent COVID-19. This rearrangement joins TRBV27 to TRBJ1-4, with 8 bases lining up with TRBD1. CDR3 DNA sequence: TGTGCCAGCAGGTTCCAGGGGGCTGATGAAAAACTGTTTTTT. It encodes CASRFQGADEKLFF.